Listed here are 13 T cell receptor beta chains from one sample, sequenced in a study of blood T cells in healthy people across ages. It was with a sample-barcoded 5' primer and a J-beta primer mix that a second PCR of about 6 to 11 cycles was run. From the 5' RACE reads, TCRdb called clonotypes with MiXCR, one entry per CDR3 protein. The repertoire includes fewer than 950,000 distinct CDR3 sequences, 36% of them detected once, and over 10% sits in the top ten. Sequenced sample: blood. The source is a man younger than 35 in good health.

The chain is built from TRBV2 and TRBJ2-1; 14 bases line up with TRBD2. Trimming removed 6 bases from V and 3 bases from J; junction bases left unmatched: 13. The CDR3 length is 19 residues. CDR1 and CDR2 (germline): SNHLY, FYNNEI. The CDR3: CASSLEGLAGAFNYNEQFF. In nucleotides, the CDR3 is TGTGCCAGCAGCCTGGAGGGACTAGCGGGGGCCTTCAACTACAATGAGCAGTTCTTC.

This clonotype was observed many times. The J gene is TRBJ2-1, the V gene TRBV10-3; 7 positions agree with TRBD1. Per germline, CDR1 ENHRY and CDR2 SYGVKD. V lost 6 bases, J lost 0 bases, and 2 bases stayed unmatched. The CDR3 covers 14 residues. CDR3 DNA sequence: TGTGCCATCAGGGGGACAGTCTCCTACAATGAGCAGTTCTTC. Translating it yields CAIRGTVSYNEQFF.

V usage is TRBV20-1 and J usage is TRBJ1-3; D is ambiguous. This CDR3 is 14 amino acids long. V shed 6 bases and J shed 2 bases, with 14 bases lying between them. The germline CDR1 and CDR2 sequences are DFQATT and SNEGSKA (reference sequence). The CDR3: CSAPGDETGNTIYF. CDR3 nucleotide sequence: TGCAGTGCCCCGGGAGATGAAACTGGAAACACCATATATTTT.

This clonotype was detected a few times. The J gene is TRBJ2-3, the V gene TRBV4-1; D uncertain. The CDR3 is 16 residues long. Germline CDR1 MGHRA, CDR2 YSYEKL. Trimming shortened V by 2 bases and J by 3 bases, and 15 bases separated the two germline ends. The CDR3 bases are TGCGCCAGCAGCCAATCGGACGTCGGTGGGACAGATACGCAGTATTTT. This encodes CASSQSDVGGTDTQYF.

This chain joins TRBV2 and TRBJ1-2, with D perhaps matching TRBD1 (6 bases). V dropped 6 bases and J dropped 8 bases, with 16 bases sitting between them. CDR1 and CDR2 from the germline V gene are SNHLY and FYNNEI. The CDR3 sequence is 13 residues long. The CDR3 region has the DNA TGTGCCAGCAGGAACAGGGTTGAGGGGGGCTACACCTTC. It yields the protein CASRNRVEGGYTF.

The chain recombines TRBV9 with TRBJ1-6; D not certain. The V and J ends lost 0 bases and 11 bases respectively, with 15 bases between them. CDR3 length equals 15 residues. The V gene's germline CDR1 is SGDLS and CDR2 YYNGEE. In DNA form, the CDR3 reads TGTGCCAGCAGCGTAGAAGGCGGTTCTGCTACACCCCTCCACTTT. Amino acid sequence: CASSVEGGSATPLHF.

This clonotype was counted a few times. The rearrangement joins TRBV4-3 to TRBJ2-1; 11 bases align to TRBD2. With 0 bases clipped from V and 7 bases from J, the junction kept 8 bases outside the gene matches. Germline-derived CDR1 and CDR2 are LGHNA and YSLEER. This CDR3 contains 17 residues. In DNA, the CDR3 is TGCGCCAGCAGCCAAGAACTAGCGGGGGCAACGAGGAATGAGCAGTTCTTC. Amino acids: CASSQELAGATRNEQFF.

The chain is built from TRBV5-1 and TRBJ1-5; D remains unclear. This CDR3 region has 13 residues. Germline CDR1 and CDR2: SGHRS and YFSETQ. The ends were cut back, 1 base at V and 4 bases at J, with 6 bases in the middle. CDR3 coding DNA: TGCGCCAGCAGCTTGACACCTAATCAGCCCCAGCATTTT. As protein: CASSLTPNQPQHF.

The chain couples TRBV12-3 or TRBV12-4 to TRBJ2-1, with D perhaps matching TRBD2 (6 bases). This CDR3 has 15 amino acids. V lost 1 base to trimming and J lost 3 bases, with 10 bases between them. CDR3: CASSLGLGVYNEQFF. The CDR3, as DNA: TGTGCCAGCAGTTTAGGACTAGGGGTCTACAATGAGCAGTTCTTC.

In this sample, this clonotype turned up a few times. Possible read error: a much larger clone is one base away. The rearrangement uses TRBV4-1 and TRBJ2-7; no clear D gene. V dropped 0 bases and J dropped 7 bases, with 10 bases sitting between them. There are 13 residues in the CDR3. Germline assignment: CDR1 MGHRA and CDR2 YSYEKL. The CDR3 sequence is CASSQEPYNEQYF. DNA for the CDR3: TGCGCCAGCAGCCAAGAACCGTACAATGAGCAGTACTTC.

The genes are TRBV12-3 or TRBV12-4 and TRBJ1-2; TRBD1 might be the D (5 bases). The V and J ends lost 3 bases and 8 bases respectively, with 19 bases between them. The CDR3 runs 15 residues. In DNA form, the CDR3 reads TGTGCCAGCAGTTTGTTTCTAGGAGGGGCAGGGGGCTACACCTTC. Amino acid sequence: CASSLFLGGAGGYTF.

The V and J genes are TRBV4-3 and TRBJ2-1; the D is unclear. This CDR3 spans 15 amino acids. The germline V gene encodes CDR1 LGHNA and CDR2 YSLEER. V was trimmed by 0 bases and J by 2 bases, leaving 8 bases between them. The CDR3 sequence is CASSQEPEPYNEQFF. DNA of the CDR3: TGCGCCAGCAGCCAAGAACCAGAACCCTACAATGAGCAGTTCTTC.

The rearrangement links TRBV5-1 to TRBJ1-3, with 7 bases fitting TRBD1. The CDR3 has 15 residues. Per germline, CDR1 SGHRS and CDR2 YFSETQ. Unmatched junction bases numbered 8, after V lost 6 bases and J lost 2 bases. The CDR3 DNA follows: TGCGCCAGCACAGGCGGGACAGTTCCTGGAAACACCATATATTTT. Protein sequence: CASTGGTVPGNTIYF.